This T cell receptor (beta chain) is drawn from a study of OX40 agonist ivuxolimab in advanced cancers. Background on the study: An anti-OX40 (CD134) antibody with agonistic activity, ivuxolimab, was administered to patients. Anti-PD-1, anti-PD-L1 or anti-CTLA-4 therapy given earlier was allowed, and 40% had some.

From germline, CDR1 is SGHDT and CDR2 YYEEEE. The trim removed 2 bases at V and 2 bases at J, leaving 10 bases unmatched. The CDR3 is 17 amino acids. Enrollment shut out patients with autoimmune disease history or systemic immunosuppression. Peripheral blood came from all dose cohorts at three timepoints. Produced via immunoSEQ multiplex PCR; TCRdb's table is partial and in-frame only. The top ten hold around 1.5% of the sample, which has about 55,000 clones, around nine tenths seen once. The origin of this receptor is an adult with an advanced solid tumor such as melanoma, head and neck, liver or kidney cancer. This specimen was CD4+ or CD8+ T cells sorted from blood, taken in a trial of the OX40 agonist ivuxolimab. This sequence joins TRBV5-6 and TRBJ2-4; TRBD1 matches at 7 bases. The CDR3 nucleotides are TGTGCCAGCAGCTTCAGAGGGACAGCCTACACCAAAAACATTCAGTACTTC. It encodes CASSFRGTAYTKNIQYF.